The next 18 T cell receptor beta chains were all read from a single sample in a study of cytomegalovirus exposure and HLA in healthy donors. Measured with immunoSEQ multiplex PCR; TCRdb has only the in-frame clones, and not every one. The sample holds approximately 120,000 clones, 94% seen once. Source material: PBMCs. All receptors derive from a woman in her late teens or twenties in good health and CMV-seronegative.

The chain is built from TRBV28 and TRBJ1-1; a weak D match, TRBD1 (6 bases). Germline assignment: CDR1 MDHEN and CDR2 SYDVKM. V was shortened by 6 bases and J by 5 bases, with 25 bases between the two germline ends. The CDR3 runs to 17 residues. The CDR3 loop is CASRPATGRDGGTEAFF. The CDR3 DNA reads TGTGCCAGCAGGCCGGCGACAGGAAGGGATGGGGGAACTGAAGCTTTCTTT. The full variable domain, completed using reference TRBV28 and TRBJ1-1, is DVKVTQSSRYLVKRTGEKVFLECVQDMDHENMFWYRQDPGLGLRLIYFSYDVKMKEKGDIPEGYSVSREKKERFSLILESASTNQTSMYLCASRPATGRDGGTEAFFGQGTRLTVV.

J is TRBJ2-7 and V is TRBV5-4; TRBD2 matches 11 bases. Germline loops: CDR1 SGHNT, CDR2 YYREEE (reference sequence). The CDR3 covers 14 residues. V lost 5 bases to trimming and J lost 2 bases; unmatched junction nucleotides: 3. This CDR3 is CASSVAGGPYEQYF. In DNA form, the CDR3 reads TGTGCCAGCAGTGTAGCGGGGGGGCCCTACGAGCAGTACTTC.

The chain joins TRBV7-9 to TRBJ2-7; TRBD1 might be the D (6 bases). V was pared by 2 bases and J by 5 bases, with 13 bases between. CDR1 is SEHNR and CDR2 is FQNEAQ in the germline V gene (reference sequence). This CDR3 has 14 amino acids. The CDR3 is CASSLPTGTNEQYF. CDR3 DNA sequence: TGTGCCAGCAGCTTACCTACAGGGACCAACGAGCAGTACTTC.

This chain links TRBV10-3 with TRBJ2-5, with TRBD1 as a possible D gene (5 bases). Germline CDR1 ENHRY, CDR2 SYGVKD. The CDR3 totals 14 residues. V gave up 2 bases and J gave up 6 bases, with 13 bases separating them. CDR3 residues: CAISELQGTQTQYF. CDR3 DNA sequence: TGTGCCATCAGTGAGCTCCAGGGTACGCAGACCCAGTACTTC.

CDR3: CASSPDRDRGLNEQFF. The CDR3 DNA reads as TGTGCCAGCAGCCCCGACCGGGACAGGGGGCTAAATGAGCAGTTCTTC. The rearrangement uses TRBV7-2 and TRBJ2-1, with 12 bases aligning to TRBD1. CDR1 is SGHTA and CDR2 is FQGNSA in the germline V gene. There are 16 residues in the CDR3. The V segment lost 5 bases and the J segment 7 bases; nucleotides outside the gene matches: 9.

The CDR3 loop is CASNSRQPPGKLFF. The CDR3 DNA reads as TGTGCCAGCAACTCGCGACAGCCGCCCGGGAAACTGTTTTTT. This sequence joins TRBV28 and TRBJ1-4; possible D gene TRBD1, 5 bases. Germline assignment: CDR1 MDHEN and CDR2 SYDVKM. V was trimmed by 7 bases and J by 11 bases, leaving 20 bases between them. The CDR3 is 14 residues long.

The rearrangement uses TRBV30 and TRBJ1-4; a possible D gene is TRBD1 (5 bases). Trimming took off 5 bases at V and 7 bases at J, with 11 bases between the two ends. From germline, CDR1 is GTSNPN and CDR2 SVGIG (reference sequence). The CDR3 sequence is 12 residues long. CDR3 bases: TGTGCCTGGGGCTTGGGGCTTGAAAAACTGTTTTTT. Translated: CAWGLGLEKLFF.

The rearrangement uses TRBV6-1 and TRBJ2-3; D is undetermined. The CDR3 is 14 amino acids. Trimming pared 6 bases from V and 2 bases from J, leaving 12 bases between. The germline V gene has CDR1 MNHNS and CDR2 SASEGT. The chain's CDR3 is CASRNPTYTDTQYF. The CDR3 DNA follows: TGTGCCAGCAGGAATCCCACATACACAGATACGCAGTATTTT.

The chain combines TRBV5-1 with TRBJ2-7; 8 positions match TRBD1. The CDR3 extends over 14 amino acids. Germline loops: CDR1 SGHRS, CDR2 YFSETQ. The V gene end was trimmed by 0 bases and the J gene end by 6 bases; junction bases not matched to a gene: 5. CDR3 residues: CASSLGTGSFEQYF. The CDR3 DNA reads TGCGCCAGCAGCTTGGGGACAGGGTCGTTCGAGCAGTACTTC.

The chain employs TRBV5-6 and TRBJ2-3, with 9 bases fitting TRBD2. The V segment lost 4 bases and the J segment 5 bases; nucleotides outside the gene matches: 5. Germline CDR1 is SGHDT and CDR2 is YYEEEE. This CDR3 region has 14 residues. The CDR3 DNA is TGTGCCAGCAGCCTAGCGGGACGGGGAGATACGCAGTATTTT. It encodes CASSLAGRGDTQYF.

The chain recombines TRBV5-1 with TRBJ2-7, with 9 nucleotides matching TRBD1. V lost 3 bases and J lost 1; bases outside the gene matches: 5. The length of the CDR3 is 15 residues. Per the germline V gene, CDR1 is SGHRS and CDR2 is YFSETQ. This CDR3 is CASSSGTGLSYEQYF. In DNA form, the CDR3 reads TGCGCCAGCAGCTCCGGGACAGGGCTTTCCTACGAGCAGTACTTC.

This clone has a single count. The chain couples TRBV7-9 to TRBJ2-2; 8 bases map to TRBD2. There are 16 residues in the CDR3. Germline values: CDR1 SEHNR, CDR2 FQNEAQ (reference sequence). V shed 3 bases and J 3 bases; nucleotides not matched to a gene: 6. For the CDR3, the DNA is TGTGCCAGCAGCTTGACCGGGACTAGGGACACCGGGGAGCTGTTTTTT. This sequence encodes CASSLTGTRDTGELFF.

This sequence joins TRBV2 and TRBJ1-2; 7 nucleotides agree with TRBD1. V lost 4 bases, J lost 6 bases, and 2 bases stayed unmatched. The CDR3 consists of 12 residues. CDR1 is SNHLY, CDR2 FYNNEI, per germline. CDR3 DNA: TGTGCCAGCAGTGGAACAGGGGATGGCTACACCTTC. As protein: CASSGTGDGYTF.

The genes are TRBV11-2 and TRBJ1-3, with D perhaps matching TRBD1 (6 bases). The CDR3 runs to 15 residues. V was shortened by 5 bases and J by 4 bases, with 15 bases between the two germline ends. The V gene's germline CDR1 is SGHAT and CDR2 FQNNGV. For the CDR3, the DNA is TGTGCCAGCAGCCAAGAAACAGGGTGGGGAAACACCATATATTTT. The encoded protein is CASSQETGWGNTIYF.

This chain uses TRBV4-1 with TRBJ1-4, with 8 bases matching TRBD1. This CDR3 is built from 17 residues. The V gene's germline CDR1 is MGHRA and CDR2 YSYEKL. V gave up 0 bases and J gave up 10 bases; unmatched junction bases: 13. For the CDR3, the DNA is TGCGCCAGCAGCCAAGATCCGGTCGGCCAGGGGGCCCTAAAACTGTTTTTT. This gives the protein CASSQDPVGQGALKLFF.

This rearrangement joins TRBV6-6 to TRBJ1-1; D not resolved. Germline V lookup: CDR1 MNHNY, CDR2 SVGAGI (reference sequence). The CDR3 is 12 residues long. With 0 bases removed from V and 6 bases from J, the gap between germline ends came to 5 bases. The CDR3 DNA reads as TGTGCCAGCAGTTACTCGCGGGCTGAAGCTTTCTTT. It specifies CASSYSRAEAFF.

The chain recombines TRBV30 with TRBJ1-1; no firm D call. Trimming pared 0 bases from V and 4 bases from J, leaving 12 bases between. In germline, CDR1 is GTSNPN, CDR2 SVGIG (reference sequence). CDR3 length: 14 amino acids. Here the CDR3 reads CAWSVGPGGTEAFF. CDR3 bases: TGTGCCTGGAGTGTAGGCCCCGGAGGCACTGAAGCTTTCTTT.

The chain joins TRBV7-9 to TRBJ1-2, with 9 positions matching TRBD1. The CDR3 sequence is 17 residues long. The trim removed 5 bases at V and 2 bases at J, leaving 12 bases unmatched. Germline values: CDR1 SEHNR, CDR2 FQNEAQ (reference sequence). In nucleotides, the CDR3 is TGTGCCAGCAGCCCGCGGACAGGGGACGAGATAAACTATGGCTACACCTTC. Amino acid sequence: CASSPRTGDEINYGYTF.